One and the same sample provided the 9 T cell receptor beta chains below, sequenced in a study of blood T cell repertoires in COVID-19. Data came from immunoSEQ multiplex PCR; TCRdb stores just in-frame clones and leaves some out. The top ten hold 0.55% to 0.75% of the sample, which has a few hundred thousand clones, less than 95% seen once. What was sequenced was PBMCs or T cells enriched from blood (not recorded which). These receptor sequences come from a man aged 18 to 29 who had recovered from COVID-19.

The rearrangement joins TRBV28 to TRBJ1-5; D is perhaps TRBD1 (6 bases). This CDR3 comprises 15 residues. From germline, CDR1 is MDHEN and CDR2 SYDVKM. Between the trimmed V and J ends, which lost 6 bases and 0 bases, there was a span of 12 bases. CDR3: CASSRTDYSNQPQHF. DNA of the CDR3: TGTGCCAGCAGCCGGACAGATTATAGCAATCAGCCCCAGCATTTT.

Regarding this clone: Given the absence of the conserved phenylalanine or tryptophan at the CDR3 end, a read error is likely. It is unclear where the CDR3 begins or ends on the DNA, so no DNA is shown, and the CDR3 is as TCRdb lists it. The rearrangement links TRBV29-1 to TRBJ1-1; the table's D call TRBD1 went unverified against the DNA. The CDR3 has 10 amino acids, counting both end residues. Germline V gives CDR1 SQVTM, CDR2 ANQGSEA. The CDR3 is CSVGVDRDVS.

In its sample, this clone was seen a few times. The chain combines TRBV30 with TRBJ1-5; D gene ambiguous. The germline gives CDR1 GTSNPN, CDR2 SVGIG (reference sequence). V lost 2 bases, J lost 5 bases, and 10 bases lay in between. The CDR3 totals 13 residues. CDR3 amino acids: CAWSTAVDQPQHF. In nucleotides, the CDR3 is TGTGCCTGGAGTACGGCGGTGGATCAGCCCCAGCATTTT.

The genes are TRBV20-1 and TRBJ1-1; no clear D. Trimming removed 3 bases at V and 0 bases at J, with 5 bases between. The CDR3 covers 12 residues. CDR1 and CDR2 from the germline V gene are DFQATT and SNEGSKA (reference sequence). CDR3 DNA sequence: TGCAGTGCTAGTCGGGTGAACACTGAAGCTTTCTTT. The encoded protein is CSASRVNTEAFF.

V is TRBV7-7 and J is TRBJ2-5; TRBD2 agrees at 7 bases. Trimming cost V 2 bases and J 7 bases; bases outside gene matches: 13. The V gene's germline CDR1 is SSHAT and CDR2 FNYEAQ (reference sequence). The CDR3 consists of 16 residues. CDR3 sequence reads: CASSLLLRSGGGTQYF. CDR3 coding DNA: TGTGCCAGCAGCTTACTTCTCCGGTCCGGCGGGGGGACCCAGTACTTC.

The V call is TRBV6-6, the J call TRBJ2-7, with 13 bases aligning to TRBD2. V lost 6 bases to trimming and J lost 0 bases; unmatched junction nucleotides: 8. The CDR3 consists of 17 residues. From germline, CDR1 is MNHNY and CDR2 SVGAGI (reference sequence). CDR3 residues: CASSRGLAGDRSYEQYF. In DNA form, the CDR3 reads TGTGCCAGCAGCCGAGGACTAGCGGGGGACCGCTCCTACGAGCAGTACTTC.

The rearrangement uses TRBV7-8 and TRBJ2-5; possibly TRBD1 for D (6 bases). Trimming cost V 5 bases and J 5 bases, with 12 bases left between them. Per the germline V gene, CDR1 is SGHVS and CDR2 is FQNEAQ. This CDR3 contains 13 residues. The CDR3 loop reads CASSPQGWETQYF. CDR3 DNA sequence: TGTGCCAGCAGCCCACAGGGTTGGGAGACCCAGTACTTC. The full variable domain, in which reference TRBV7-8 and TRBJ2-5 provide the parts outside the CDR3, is GAGVSQSPRYKVAKRGQDVALRCDPISGHVSLFWYQQALGQGPEFLTYFQNEAQLDKSGLPSDRFFAERPEGSVSTLKIQRTQQEDSAVYLCASSPQGWETQYFGPGTRLLVL.

The CDR3 region is CASSVPGNTIYF. DNA of the CDR3: TGTGCCAGCAGCGTACCAGGAAACACCATATATTTT. This chain links TRBV9 with TRBJ1-3; D gene uncertain. Germline values: CDR1 SGDLS, CDR2 YYNGEE. Trimming stripped 1 base from V and 4 bases from J, with 3 bases between. The CDR3 has 12 amino acids.

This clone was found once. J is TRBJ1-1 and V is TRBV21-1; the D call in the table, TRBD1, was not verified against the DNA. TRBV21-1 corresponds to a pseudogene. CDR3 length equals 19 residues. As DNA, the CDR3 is TGTGCCAGCAGCAGGGGCATGGGGACAGGGCCTTTTATGGACACTGAAGCTTTCTTT. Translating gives CASSRGMGTGPFMDTEAFF.